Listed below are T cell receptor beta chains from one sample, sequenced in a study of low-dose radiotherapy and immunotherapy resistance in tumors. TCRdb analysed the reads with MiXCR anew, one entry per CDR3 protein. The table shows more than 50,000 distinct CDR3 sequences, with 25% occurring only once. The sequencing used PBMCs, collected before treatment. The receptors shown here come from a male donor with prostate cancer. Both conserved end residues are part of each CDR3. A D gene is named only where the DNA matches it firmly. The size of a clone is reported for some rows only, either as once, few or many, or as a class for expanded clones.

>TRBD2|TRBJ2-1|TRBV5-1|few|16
CASSLAGLADYNEQFF
TGCGCCAGCAGCTTGGCCGGTCTAGCGGATTACAATGAGCAGTTCTTC
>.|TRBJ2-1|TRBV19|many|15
CATRQDRSSYNEQFF
TGTGCCACCAGACAGGACCGTAGCTCCTACAATGAGCAGTTCTTC
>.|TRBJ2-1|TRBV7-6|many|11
CASTGGDEQFF
TGTGCCAGCACAGGGGGGGATGAGCAGTTCTTC
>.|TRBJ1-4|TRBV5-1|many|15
CASSLEGTTNEKLFF
TGCGCCAGCAGCTTGGAGGGGACTACTAATGAAAAACTGTTTTTT
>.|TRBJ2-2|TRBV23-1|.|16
CASSPPGEDSAGELFF
TGCGCCAGCAGTCCCCCCGGGGAGGATAGTGCCGGGGAGCTGTTTTTT
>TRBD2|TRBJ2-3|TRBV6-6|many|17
CATVAGGTRIGTDTQYF
TGTGCCACTGTAGCGGGAGGGACTAGGATCGGCACAGATACGCAGTATTTT
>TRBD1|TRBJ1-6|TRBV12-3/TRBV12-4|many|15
CASRPDRGFNSPLHF
TGTGCCAGCAGGCCTGACAGGGGGTTTAATTCACCCCTCCACTTT
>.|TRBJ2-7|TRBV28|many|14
CASSSGRASYEQYF
TGTGCCAGCAGTTCTGGACGGGCCTCCTACGAGCAGTACTTC
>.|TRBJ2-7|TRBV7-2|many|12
CASSPNNYEQYF
TGTGCCAGCAGCCCTAACAACTACGAGCAGTACTTC
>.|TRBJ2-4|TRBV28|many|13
CASRTGRQTIQYF
TGTGCCAGCAGAACAGGGAGGCAAACCATTCAGTACTTC
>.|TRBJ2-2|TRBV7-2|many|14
CASSLERNTGELFF
TGTGCCAGCAGCTTAGAGCGGAACACCGGGGAGCTGTTTTTT
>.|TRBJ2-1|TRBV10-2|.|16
CARAPRGPSSYNEQFF
TGCGCCAGGGCCCCAAGGGGCCCGAGCTCCTACAATGAGCAGTTCTTC
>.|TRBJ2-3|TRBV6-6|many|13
CASSPSTTQLSDF
TGTGCCAGCAGCCCTTCCACGACGCAACTGAGCGATTTC
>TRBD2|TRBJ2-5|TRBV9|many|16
CASSVGSGGAIETQYF
TGTGCCAGCAGCGTAGGGTCCGGGGGGGCCATAGAGACCCAGTACTTC
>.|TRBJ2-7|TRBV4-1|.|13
CASSRPGRYEQYF
TGCGCCAGCAGCCGACCGGGACGCTACGAGCAGTACTTC
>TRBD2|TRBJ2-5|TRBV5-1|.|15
CASSLSGRVQETQYF
TGCGCCAGCAGCCTTAGCGGGAGAGTCCAAGAGACCCAGTACTTC
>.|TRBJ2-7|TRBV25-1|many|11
CASSRVGEQYF
TGTGCCAGCAGTAGAGTCGGGGAGCAGTACTTC
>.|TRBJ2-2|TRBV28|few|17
CASSMTGGYYTGELFFF
.
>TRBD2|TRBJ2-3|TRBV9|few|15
CASSVQAGEVDTQYF
TGTGCCAGCAGCGTCCAAGCGGGAGAGGTAGATACGCAGTATTTT
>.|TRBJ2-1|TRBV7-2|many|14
CASSLWQGYNEQFF
TGTGCCAGCAGCTTATGGCAGGGGTACAATGAGCAGTTCTTC
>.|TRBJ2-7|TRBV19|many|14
CASSIGWSSYEQYF
TGTGCCAGTAGTATAGGATGGAGCTCCTACGAGCAGTACTTC
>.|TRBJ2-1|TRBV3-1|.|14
CASRGSSSYNEQFF
TGTGCCAGCAGGGGCTCCAGCTCCTACAATGAGCAGTTCTTC
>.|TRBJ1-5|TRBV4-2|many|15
CASSQEIRGNQPQHF
TGTGCCAGCAGCCAAGAGATCAGGGGCAATCAGCCCCAGCATTTT
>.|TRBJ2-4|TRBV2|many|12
CASTGDGSIQYF
TGTGCCAGCACGGGGGACGGGAGCATTCAGTACTTC
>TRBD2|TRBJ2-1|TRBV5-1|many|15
CASSLLAGGPGEQFF
TGCGCCAGCAGCCTCCTAGCGGGAGGGCCGGGAGAGCAGTTCTTC
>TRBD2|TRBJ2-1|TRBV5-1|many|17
CASSLGLAGGPVNEQFF
TGCGCCAGCAGCCTGGGACTAGCGGGAGGGCCGGTCAATGAGCAGTTCTTC
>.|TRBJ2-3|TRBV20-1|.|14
CSAPRDSHTDTQYF
TGCAGTGCTCCCCGAGACAGTCACACAGATACGCAGTATTTT
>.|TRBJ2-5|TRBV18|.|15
CASSLNGDKEETQYF
TGTGCCAGCTCACTCAACGGGGACAAGGAAGAGACCCAGTACTTC
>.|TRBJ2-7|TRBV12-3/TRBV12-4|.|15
CASSPRGEPSYEQYF
TGTGCCAGCAGCCCCCGCGGGGAACCCTCCTACGAGCAGTACTTC
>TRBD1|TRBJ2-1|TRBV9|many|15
CASSSGTASYNEQFF
TGTGCCAGCAGCTCCGGGACAGCCTCCTACAATGAGCAGTTCTTC
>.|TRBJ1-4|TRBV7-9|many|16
CASSPQYGVRKEKLFF
TGTGCCAGCAGCCCACAATACGGGGTCCGGAAAGAAAAACTGTTTTTT
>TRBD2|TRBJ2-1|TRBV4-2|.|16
CASSRKLAGGYNEQFF
TGTGCCAGCAGCCGAAAACTAGCGGGGGGATACAATGAGCAGTTCTTC
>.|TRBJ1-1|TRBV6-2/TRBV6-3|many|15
CASSTSGGLGTEAFF
TGTGCCAGCAGTACCAGCGGGGGCCTGGGCACTGAAGCTTTCTTT
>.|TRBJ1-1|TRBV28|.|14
CASSLWAGNTEAFF
TGTGCCAGCAGTTTATGGGCAGGGAACACTGAAGCTTTCTTT
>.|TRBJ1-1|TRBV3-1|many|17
CASSQDSWLESHTEAFF
TGTGCCAGCAGCCAAGATTCATGGCTGGAGAGTCACACTGAAGCTTTCTTT
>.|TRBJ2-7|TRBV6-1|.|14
CASTKQGPPYEQYF
TGTGCCAGCACCAAACAGGGTCCCCCTTACGAGCAGTACTTC
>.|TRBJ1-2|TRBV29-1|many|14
CSVEEGSGMDGYTF
TGCAGCGTTGAAGAAGGTTCAGGGATGGACGGCTACACCTTC
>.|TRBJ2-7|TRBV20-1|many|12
CSARVPRNEQYF
TGCAGTGCTAGAGTTCCTAGAAACGAGCAGTACTTC
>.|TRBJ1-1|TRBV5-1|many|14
CASSLAVGKTEAFF
TGTGCCAGCAGCTTGGCCGTGGGGAAGACTGAAGCTTTCTTT
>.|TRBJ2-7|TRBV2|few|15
CASRESTGPSYEQYF
TGTGCCAGCAGGGAATCCACAGGGCCCTCCTACGAGCAGTACTTC
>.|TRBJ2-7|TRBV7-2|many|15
CASSRGAGSSYEQYF
TGTGCCAGCAGTCGAGGGGCGGGGAGCTCCTACGAGCAGTACTTC
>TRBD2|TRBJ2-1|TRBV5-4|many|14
CASSPGLARNEQFF
TGTGCCAGCAGCCCCGGACTAGCACGCAATGAGCAGTTCTTC
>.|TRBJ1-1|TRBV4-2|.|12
CASAAANTEAFF
TGTGCCAGCGCAGCAGCTAACACTGAAGCTTTCTTT
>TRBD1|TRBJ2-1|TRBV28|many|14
CASSSTGAYNEQFF
TGTGCCAGCAGTTCGACAGGGGCCTACAATGAGCAGTTCTTC
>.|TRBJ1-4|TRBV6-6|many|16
CASTPRNLGFNEKLFF
TGTGCCAGCACCCCCCGTAATTTAGGGTTTAATGAAAAACTGTTTTTT
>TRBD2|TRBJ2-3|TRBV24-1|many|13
CATRTSAPDTQYF
TGTGCCACCAGAACTAGCGCCCCAGATACGCAGTATTTT
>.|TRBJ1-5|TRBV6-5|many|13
CASSYSRGQPQHF
TGTGCCAGCAGTTACTCGAGAGGTCAGCCCCAGCATTTT
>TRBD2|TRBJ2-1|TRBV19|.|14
CASSARGIYNEQFF
TGTGCCAGTAGTGCGCGGGGGATCTACAATGAGCAGTTCTTC
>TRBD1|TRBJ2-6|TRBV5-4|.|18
CASSFFFGDRTGANVLTF
TGTGCCAGCAGCTTCTTTTTTGGGGACAGGACTGGGGCCAACGTCCTGACTTTC
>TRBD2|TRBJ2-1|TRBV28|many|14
CASSPILAEGEQFF
TGTGCCAGCAGCCCGATCCTAGCGGAGGGTGAGCAGTTCTTC
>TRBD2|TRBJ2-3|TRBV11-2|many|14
CASSPGTSVNTQYF
TGTGCCAGCAGCCCCGGGACTAGCGTCAATACGCAGTATTTT
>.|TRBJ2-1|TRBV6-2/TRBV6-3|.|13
CASSYETNAGQFF
TGTGCCAGCAGTTACGAGACCAACGCGGGGCAGTTCTTC
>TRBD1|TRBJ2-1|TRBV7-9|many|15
CASSSGTGGHNEQFF
TGTGCCAGCAGCTCAGGGACAGGGGGCCACAATGAGCAGTTCTTC
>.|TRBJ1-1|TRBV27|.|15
CASIPPGGLNTEAFF
TGTGCCAGCATTCCACCCGGGGGGCTGAACACTGAAGCTTTCTTT
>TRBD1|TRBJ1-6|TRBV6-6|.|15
CASSQTGTGRSPLHF
TGTGCCAGCAGTCAAACCGGGACAGGGCGATCACCCCTCCACTTT